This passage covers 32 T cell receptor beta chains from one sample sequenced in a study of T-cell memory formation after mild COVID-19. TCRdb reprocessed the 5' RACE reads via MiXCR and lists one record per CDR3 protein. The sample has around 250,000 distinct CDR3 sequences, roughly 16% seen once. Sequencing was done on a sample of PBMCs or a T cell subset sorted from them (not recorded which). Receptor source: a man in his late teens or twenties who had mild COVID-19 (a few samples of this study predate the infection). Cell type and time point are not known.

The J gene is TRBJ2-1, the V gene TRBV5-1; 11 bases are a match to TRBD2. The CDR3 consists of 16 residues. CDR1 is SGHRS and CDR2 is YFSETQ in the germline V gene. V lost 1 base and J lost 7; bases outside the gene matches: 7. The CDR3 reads CASSLSLAGGANEQFF. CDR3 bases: TGCGCCAGCAGCTTGTCCCTAGCGGGGGGTGCGAATGAGCAGTTCTTC.

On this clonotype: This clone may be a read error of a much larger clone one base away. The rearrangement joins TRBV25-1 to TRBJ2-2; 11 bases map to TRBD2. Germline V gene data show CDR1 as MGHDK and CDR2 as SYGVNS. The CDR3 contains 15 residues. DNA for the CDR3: TGTGTCAGCAGTTTTAGCGGGGGGGCGCCCGGGGAGCTGTTTTTT. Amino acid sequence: CVSSFSGGAPGELFF.

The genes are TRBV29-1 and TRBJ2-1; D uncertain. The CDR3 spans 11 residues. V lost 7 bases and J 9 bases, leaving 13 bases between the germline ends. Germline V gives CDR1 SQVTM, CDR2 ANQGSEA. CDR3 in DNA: TGCAGCGGGATACATGGTGCTGAGCAGTTCTTC. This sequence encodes CSGIHGAEQFF.

The CDR3 nucleotides are TGTGCCAGCAGGGGGACTAGCGGGGCGGGAGAGACCCAGTACTTC. This codes for CASRGTSGAGETQYF. The chain couples TRBV11-2 to TRBJ2-5, with 13 bases matching TRBD2. Germline V gives CDR1 SGHAT, CDR2 FQNNGV. This CDR3 has 15 residues. After removal of 6 bases from V and 4 bases from J, the junction contained 5 bases not matched to a gene. Full variable domain (missing parts from reference TRBV11-2 and TRBJ2-5): EAGVAQSPRYKIIEKRQSVAFWCNPISGHATLYWYQQILGQGPKLLIQFQNNGVVDDSQLPKDRFSAERLKGVDSTLKIQPAKLEDSAVYLCASRGTSGAGETQYFGPGTRLLVL.

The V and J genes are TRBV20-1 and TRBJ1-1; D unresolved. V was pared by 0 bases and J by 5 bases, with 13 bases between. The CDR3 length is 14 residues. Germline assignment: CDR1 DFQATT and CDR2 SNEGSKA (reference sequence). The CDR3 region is CSAREGSAWTEAFF. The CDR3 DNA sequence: TGCAGTGCTAGAGAGGGGAGTGCGTGGACTGAAGCTTTCTTT.

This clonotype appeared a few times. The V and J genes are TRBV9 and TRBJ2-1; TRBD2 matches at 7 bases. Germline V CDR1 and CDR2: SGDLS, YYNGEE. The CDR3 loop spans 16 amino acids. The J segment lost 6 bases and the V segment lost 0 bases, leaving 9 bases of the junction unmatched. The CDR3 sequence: CASSVGPLRGTNEQFF. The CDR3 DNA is TGTGCCAGCAGCGTAGGCCCTTTGCGGGGGACCAATGAGCAGTTCTTC.

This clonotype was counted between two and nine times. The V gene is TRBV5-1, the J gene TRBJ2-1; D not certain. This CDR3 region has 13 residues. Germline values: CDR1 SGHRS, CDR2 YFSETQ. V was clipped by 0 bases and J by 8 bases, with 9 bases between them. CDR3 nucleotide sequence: TGCGCCAGCAGCTTGGAGCCCTTTGATGAGCAGTTCTTC. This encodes CASSLEPFDEQFF.

This chain's CDR3 is CASSSAGGNTEAFF. CDR3 sequence (DNA): TGTGCCAGCAGCTCGGCAGGAGGGAACACTGAAGCTTTCTTT. The rearrangement uses TRBV7-2 and TRBJ1-1; D call uncertain. CDR1 is SGHTA, CDR2 FQGNSA, per germline. V lost 4 bases to trimming and J lost 1 base, with 10 bases between them. This CDR3 region has 14 residues.

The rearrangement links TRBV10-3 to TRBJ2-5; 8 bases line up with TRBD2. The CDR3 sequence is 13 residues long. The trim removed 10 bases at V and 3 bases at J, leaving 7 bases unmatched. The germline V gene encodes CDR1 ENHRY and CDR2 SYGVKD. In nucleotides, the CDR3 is TGTGCCACGGGAGGGCTGACGGAAGAGACCCAGTACTTC. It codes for CATGGLTEETQYF.

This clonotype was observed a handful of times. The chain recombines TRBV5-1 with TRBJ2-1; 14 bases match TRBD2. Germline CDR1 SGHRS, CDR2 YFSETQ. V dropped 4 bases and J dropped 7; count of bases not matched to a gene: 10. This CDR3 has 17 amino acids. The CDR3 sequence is CASSTGRLAGGVNEQFF. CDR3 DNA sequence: TGCGCCAGCAGCACCGGCAGACTAGCGGGGGGGGTAAATGAGCAGTTCTTC.

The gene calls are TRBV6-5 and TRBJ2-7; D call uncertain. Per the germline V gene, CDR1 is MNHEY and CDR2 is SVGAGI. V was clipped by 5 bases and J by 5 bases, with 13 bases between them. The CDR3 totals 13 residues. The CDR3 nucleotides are TGTGCCAGCAGTAACCCCTCAAGGGACGAGCAGTACTTC. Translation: CASSNPSRDEQYF.

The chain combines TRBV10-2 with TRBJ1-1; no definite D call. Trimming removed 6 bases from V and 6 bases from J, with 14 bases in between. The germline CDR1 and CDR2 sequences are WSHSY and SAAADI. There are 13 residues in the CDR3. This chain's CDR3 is CASSQASWSEAFF. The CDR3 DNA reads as TGCGCCAGCAGCCAGGCCTCATGGTCTGAAGCTTTCTTT.

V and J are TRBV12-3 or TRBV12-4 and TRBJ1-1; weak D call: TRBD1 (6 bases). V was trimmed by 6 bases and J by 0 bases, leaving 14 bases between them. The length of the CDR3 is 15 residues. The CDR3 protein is CASSLADRMNTEAFF. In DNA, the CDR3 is TGTGCCAGCAGCTTGGCTGACAGGATGAACACTGAAGCTTTCTTT.

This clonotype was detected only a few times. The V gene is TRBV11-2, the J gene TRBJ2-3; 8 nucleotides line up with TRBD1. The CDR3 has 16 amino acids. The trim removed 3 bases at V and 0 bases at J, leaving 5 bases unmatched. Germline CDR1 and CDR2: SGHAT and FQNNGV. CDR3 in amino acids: CASSFQGAWSTDTQYF. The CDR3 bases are TGTGCCAGCAGCTTTCAGGGGGCTTGGAGCACAGATACGCAGTATTTT. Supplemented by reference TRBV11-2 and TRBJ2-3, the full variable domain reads EAGVAQSPRYKIIEKRQSVAFWCNPISGHATLYWYQQILGQGPKLLIQFQNNGVVDDSQLPKDRFSAERLKGVDSTLKIQPAKLEDSAVYLCASSFQGAWSTDTQYFGPGTRLTVL.

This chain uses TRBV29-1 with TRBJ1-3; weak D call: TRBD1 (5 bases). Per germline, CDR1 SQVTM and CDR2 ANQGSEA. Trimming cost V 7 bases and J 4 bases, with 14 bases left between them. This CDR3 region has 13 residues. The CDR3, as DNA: TGCAGCGCCACAGGAGTCGGCGGAAACACCATATATTTT. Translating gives CSATGVGGNTIYF.

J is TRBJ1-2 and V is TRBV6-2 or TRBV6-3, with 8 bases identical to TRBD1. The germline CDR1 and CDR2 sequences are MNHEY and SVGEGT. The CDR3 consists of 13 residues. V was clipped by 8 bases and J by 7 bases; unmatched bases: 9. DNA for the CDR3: TGTGCCAGCGGGACAGGTTTTACCGGTGGCTACACCTTC. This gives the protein CASGTGFTGGYTF.

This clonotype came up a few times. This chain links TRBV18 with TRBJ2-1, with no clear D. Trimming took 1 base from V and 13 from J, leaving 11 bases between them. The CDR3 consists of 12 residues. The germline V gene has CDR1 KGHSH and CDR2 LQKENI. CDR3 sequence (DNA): TGTGCCAGCTCACCACAGAGCAGTTACCAGTTCTTC. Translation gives CASSPQSSYQFF.

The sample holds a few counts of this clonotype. CDR3 DNA: TGTGCCAGCAGCTTAGTCCAGGGGCTTGAAGCTTTCTTT. Translated, it gives CASSLVQGLEAFF. The chain has TRBV7-3 and TRBJ1-1; D is possibly TRBD1 (6 bases). Between the trimmed V and J ends, which lost 2 bases and 7 bases, there was a span of 11 bases. Germline V gene lookup returns CDR1 SGHTA and CDR2 FQGTGA. There are 13 residues in the CDR3.

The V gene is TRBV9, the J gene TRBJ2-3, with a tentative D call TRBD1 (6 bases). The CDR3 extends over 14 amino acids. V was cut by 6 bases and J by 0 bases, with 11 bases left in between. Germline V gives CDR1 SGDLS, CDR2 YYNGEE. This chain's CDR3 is CASTLDSSTDTQYF. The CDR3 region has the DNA TGTGCCAGCACCCTGGACAGTAGCACAGATACGCAGTATTTT.

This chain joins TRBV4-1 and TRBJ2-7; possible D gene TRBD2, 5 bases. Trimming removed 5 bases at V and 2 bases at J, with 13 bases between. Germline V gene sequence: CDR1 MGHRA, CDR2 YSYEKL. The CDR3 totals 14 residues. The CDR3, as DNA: TGCGCCAGCAGCTCCGAGGGAGCGACCTACGAGCAGTACGTC. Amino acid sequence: CASSSEGATYEQYV.

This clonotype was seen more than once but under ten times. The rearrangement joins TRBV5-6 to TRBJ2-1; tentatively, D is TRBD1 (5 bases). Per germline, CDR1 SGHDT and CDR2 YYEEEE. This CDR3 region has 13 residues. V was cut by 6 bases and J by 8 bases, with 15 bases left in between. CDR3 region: CASTRRGGDEQFF. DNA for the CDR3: TGTGCCAGCACCAGAAGGGGCGGCGATGAGCAGTTCTTC.

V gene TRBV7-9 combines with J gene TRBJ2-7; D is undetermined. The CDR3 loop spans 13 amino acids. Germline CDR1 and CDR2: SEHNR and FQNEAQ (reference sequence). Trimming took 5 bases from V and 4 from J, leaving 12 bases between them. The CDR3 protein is CASSDAGVYEQYV. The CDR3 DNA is TGTGCCAGCAGCGACGCCGGTGTTTACGAGCAGTACGTC.

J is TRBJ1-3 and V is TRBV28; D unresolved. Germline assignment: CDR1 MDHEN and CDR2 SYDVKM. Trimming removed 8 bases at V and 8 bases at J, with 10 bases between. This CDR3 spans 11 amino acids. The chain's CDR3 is CASGGLYTIYF. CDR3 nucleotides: TGTGCCAGCGGAGGCCTCTACACCATATATTTT.

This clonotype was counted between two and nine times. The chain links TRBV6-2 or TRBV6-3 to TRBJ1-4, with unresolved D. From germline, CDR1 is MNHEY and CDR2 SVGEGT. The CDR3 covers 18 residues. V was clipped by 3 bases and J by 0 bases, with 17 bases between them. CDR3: CASSYSPGEPATNEKLFF. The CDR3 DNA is TGTGCCAGCAGTTATTCACCGGGTGAGCCTGCAACTAATGAAAAACTGTTTTTT.

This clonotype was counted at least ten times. For the CDR3, the DNA is TGTGCCAGCAGCCCCTCGCTTAGCCCGTCCTACAATGAGCAGTTCTTC. It codes for CASSPSLSPSYNEQFF. The chain has TRBV7-3 and TRBJ2-1; D gene ambiguous. This CDR3 spans 16 amino acids. The V and J ends lost 5 bases and 1 base respectively, with 15 bases between them. Germline V gene sequence: CDR1 SGHTA, CDR2 FQGTGA.

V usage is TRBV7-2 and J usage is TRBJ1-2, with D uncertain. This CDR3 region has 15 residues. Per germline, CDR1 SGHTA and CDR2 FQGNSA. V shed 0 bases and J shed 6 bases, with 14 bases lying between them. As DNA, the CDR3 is TGTGCCAGCAGCTTAGCGATGCGGGGAGTGGATGGCTACACCTTC. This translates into CASSLAMRGVDGYTF.

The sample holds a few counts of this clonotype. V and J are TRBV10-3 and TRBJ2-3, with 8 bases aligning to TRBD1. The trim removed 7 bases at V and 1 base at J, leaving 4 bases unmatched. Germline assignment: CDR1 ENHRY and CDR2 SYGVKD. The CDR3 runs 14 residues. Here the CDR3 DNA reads TGTGCCATCAAACAACAGGGGGGCACAGATACGCAGTATTTT. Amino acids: CAIKQQGGTDTQYF.

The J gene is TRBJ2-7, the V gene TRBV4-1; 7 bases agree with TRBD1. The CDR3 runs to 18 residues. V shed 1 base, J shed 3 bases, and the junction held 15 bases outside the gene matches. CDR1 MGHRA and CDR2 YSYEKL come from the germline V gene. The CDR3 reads CASSQAETRQGADYEQYF. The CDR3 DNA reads TGCGCCAGCAGCCAAGCCGAGACTCGACAGGGAGCGGACTACGAGCAGTACTTC.

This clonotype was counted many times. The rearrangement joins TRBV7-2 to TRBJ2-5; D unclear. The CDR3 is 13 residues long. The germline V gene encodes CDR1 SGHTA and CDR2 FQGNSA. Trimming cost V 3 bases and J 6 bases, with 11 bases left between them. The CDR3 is CASSFGDMKTQYF. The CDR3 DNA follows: TGTGCCAGCAGCTTTGGGGATATGAAGACCCAGTACTTC. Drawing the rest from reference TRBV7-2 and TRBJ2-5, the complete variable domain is GAGVSQSPSNKVTEKGKDVELRCDPISGHTALYWYRQSLGQGLEFLIYFQGNSAPDKSGLPSDRFSAERTGGSVSTLTIQRTQQEDSAVYLCASSFGDMKTQYFGPGTRLLVL.

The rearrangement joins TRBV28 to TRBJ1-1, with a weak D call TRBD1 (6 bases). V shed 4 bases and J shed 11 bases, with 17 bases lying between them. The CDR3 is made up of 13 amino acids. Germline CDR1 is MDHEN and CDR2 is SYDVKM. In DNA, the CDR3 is TGTGCCAGCAGTTCCGCCGATACAGGGACGGCTTTCTTT. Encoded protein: CASSSADTGTAFF. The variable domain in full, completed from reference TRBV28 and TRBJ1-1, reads DVKVTQSSRYLVKRTGEKVFLECVQDMDHENMFWYRQDPGLGLRLIYFSYDVKMKEKGDIPEGYSVSREKKERFSLILESASTNQTSMYLCASSSADTGTAFFGQGTRLTVV.

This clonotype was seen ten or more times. CDR3 region: CATSDPLALVGADTQYF. The CDR3 nucleotides are TGTGCCACCAGTGATCCACTAGCGCTCGTTGGAGCAGATACGCAGTATTTT. J is TRBJ2-3 and V is TRBV24-1; 7 nucleotides align to TRBD2. V gave up 3 bases and J gave up 4 bases; unmatched junction bases: 12. Looked up from germline, CDR1 is KGHDR and CDR2 is SFDVKD. The CDR3 is 17 amino acids.

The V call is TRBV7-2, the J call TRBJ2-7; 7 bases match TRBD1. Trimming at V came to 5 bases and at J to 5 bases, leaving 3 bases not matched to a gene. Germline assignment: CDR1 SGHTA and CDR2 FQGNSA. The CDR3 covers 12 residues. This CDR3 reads CASSATGNEQYF. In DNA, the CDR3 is TGTGCCAGCAGCGCGACAGGGAACGAGCAGTACTTC.